A selection of T cell receptor beta chains follows, all from one sample in a study of shared clonotypes between healthy human individuals. Data came from immunoSEQ multiplex PCR; TCRdb stores just in-frame clones and leaves some out. The sample includes hundreds of thousands of clones, about 78% of them seen just once. The sequencing sample was made of memory CD4+ T cells sorted from blood. Receptor source: a woman between 25 and 40 years old in good health. CDR3s include the opening cysteine and the closing phenylalanine or tryptophan. The order of the fields is clone size, J gene, D gene, V gene, CDR3 protein, CDR3 DNA. A D gene is named only where the DNA matches it firmly. Clone sizes are given selectively: once, few, many, or a class where the clone is expanded.

.,TRBJ2-3,TRBD2,TRBV28,CASSLGLAGFTDTQYF,TGTGCCAGCAGTTTAGGACTAGCGGGATTCACAGATACGCAGTATTTT
once,TRBJ2-3,.,TRBV18,CASSPPGVDTQYF,TGTGCCAGCTCTCCTCCCGGGGTAGATACGCAGTATTTT
many,TRBJ1-4,.,TRBV19,CASKEALGEKLFF,TGTGCCAGTAAAGAGGCTTTGGGTGAAAAACTGTTTTTT
few,TRBJ2-1,.,TRBV25-1,CASSEGALGGNEQFF,TGTGCCAGCAGTGAGGGGGCCTTAGGAGGTAATGAGCAGTTCTTC
.,TRBJ2-3,.,TRBV7-9,CASSLEGTSTDTQYF,TGTGCCAGCAGCTTAGAAGGTACTAGCACAGATACGCAGTATTTT
.,TRBJ2-7,TRBD1,TRBV5-6,CASSNDRGEQYF,TGTGCCAGCAGCAACGACAGGGGCGAGCAGTACTTC
few,TRBJ2-3,TRBD2,TRBV5-1,CASSFGRGATDTQYF,TGCGCCAGCAGCTTCGGGCGGGGGGCAACAGATACGCAGTATTTT
few,TRBJ2-3,TRBD2,TRBV5-1,CASSLATSGRTDTQYF,TGCGCCAGCAGCTTAGCGACTAGCGGGAGAACAGATACGCAGTATTTT
once,TRBJ2-1,.,TRBV5-1,CASSLEQGLSYNEQFF,TGCGCCAGCAGCTTGGAGCAGGGTCTCTCCTACAATGAGCAGTTCTTC
.,TRBJ1-1,.,TRBV19,CASRLGPPNTEAFF,TGTGCCAGTAGGCTGGGACCGCCCAACACTGAAGCTTTCTTT
.,TRBJ2-7,.,TRBV18,CASSPLGYEQYF,TGTGCCAGCTCACCCCTAGGGTACGAGCAGTACTTC
.,TRBJ2-1,.,TRBV19,CASSIDPEGLRYNEQFF,TGTGCCAGTAGTATAGACCCTGAGGGACTGCGCTACAATGAGCAGTTCTTC
.,TRBJ2-2,.,TRBV7-2,CASSLFSHPGELFF,TGTGCCAGCAGCTTATTTAGCCACCCCGGGGAGCTGTTTTTT
.,TRBJ1-2,TRBD1,TRBV28,CASSTGVGYGYTF,TGTGCCAGCAGTACAGGGGTGGGCTATGGCTACACCTTC
few,TRBJ2-7,TRBD1,TRBV19,CASSIGARGLYEQYF,TGTGCCAGTAGTATAGGGGCCAGGGGGCTTTACGAGCAGTACTTC
few,TRBJ1-5,.,TRBV2,CASRRERSNQPQHF,TGTGCCAGCAGGAGGGAGCGGAGCAATCAGCCCCAGCATTTT
.,TRBJ2-3,TRBD2,TRBV7-9,CASSYRPGLADITDTQYF,TGTGCCAGCAGCTATCGCCCGGGGCTAGCGGATATCACAGATACGCAGTATTTT
.,TRBJ2-7,.,TRBV28,CASSYGGHRGGEQYF,TGTGCCAGCAGTTACGGGGGACATAGGGGCGGCGAGCAGTACTTC
once,TRBJ2-1,.,TRBV11-1,CASSPPSLVGDEQFF,TGTGCCAGCAGCCCGCCTAGCCTTGTTGGCGATGAGCAGTTCTTC
.,TRBJ1-2,.,TRBV5-3,CAWRGPYYGYTF,TGTGCCTGGCGAGGGCCATACTATGGCTACACCTTC
.,TRBJ2-3,.,TRBV2,CASSDAARGGADTQYF,TGTGCCAGCAGTGATGCCGCCAGGGGAGGTGCAGATACGCAGTATTTT
few,TRBJ2-3,.,TRBV27,CASSTNLEDVTDTQYF,TGTGCCAGCAGTACTAATTTGGAGGATGTGACAGATACGCAGTATTTT
.,TRBJ1-2,.,TRBV4-2,CASSQAGADGYTF,TGTGCCAGCAGCCAAGCCGGGGCGGATGGCTACACCTTC
.,TRBJ2-2,TRBD1,TRBV5-1,CASSLRQGDTGELFF,TGCGCCAGCAGCTTGCGGCAGGGGGACACCGGGGAGCTGTTTTTT
few,TRBJ1-3,.,TRBV2,CASSEAPSGNTIYF,TGTGCCAGCAGTGAAGCCCCGAGCGGAAACACCATATATTTT
.,TRBJ2-6,.,TRBV5-1,CASSLTGSGANVLTF,TGCGCCAGCAGCCTGACAGGATCTGGGGCCAACGTCCTGACTTTC
.,TRBJ1-2,.,TRBV29-1,CSVPNPTENYGYTF,TGCAGCGTTCCTAACCCGACAGAGAACTATGGCTACACCTTC
once,TRBJ1-1,.,TRBV10-3,CAISESGGTNTEAFF,TGTGCCATCAGTGAGTCGGGGGGTACGAACACTGAAGCTTTCTTT
.,TRBJ2-7,.,TRBV18,CASSPVQPGFATDEQYF,TGTGCCAGCTCACCGGTTCAACCGGGGTTCGCCACGGACGAGCAGTACTTC
.,TRBJ2-7,.,TRBV5-1,CASSLGDETYEQYF,TGCGCCAGCAGCTTGGGGGACGAGACGTACGAGCAGTACTTC
.,TRBJ2-7,.,TRBV10-3,CAISESGNEQYF,TGTGCCATCAGTGAGTCTGGGAACGAGCAGTACTTC
.,TRBJ2-1,.,TRBV9,CASSVVGRTYNEQFF,TGTGCCAGCAGCGTAGTAGGGAGGACCTACAATGAGCAGTTCTTC
.,TRBJ2-5,.,TRBV28,CASSFGGIPETQYF,TGTGCCAGCAGTTTCGGAGGGATCCCAGAGACCCAGTACTTC
.,TRBJ2-7,TRBD1,TRBV18,CASSPPAGQEYEQYF,TGTGCCAGCTCACCACCCGCGGGACAGGAATACGAGCAGTACTTC
.,TRBJ1-3,.,TRBV18,CASSPSALGNTIYF,TGTGCCAGCTCACCATCGGCGTTGGGGAACACCATATATTTT
.,TRBJ1-2,.,TRBV19,CASSHDPGPNYGYTF,TGTGCCAGTAGTCACGACCCCGGACCCAATTATGGCTACACCTTC
.,TRBJ2-7,.,TRBV27,CASSGNRLSYEQYF,TGTGCCAGCAGTGGGAACAGACTATCCTACGAGCAGTACTTC
.,TRBJ1-3,TRBD1,TRBV28,CASSSPGQFSGNTIYF,TGTGCCAGCAGTTCCCCGGGACAGTTCTCTGGAAACACCATATATTTT
.,TRBJ2-5,.,TRBV7-9,CASSLNPRGETQYF,TGTGCCAGCAGCCTCAACCCACGGGGGGAGACCCAGTACTTC
.,TRBJ1-1,.,TRBV28,CASTRFSAVAEAFF,TGTGCCAGCACCAGATTTTCCGCTGTCGCTGAAGCTTTCTTT
.,TRBJ2-1,.,TRBV7-6,CASSLRTDNEQFF,TGTGCCAGCAGCTTAAGGACCGACAATGAGCAGTTCTTC
few,TRBJ1-5,.,TRBV6-1,CASSESGNNQPQHF,TGTGCCAGCAGTGAATCAGGGAACAATCAGCCCCAGCATTTT
.,TRBJ2-2,TRBD2,TRBV7-9,CASSLVAGGTAGELFF,TGTGCCAGCAGCTTGGTAGCGGGAGGAACTGCCGGGGAGCTGTTTTTT
.,TRBJ2-3,.,TRBV6-4,CASSPGPNTDTQYF,TGTGCCAGCAGCCCGGGACCGAACACAGATACGCAGTATTTT
many,TRBJ1-2,TRBD1,TRBV15,CATSRGGQGPFGGYTF,TGTGCCACCAGCAGGGGCGGACAGGGGCCATTTGGCGGCTACACCTTC
.,TRBJ1-1,.,TRBV5-6,CASTLYNQGHTEAFF,TGTGCCAGCACTTTGTATAATCAGGGGCACACTGAAGCTTTCTTT
.,TRBJ2-7,.,TRBV19,CASEGDNGEQYF,TGTGCCAGTGAGGGGGATAATGGCGAGCAGTACTTC
few,TRBJ1-4,.,TRBV4-1,CASSQDMRGTNEKLFF,TGCGCCAGCAGCCAAGATATGAGGGGAACTAATGAAAAACTGTTTTTT
few,TRBJ2-5,TRBD2,TRBV5-1,CASSQLAQETQYF,TGCGCCAGCAGCCAACTAGCGCAAGAGACCCAGTACTTC
once,TRBJ2-3,.,TRBV5-1,CASSTAGGHQADTQYF,TGCGCCAGCAGCACCGCAGGGGGGCACCAGGCAGATACGCAGTATTTT
.,TRBJ2-2,TRBD1,TRBV27,CASRAQTGINTGELFF,TGTGCCAGCAGGGCCCAGACAGGGATTAACACCGGGGAGCTGTTTTTT
once,TRBJ1-5,.,TRBV6-1,CASRLSAGNNQPQHF,TGTGCCAGCCGCCTCTCGGCGGGGAATAATCAGCCCCAGCATTTT
.,TRBJ1-1,.,TRBV7-9,CAGHQDLNTEAFF,TGTGCCGGGCATCAAGACCTAAACACTGAAGCTTTCTTT
.,TRBJ2-3,.,TRBV25-1,CASRVTDTQYF,TGTGCCAGCAGAGTAACAGATACGCAGTATTTT
.,TRBJ2-4,.,TRBV5-1,CASSLYLGGGVDNIQYF,TGCGCCAGCAGCTTGTACCTCGGCGGCGGGGTGGACAACATTCAGTACTTC
.,TRBJ2-5,TRBD2,TRBV5-6,CASSSPLAGEGETQYF,TGTGCCAGCAGCTCGCCACTAGCGGGCGAGGGAGAGACCCAGTACTTC
once,TRBJ2-3,.,TRBV6-5,CASSDWDTQYF,TGTGCCAGCAGTGATTGGGATACGCAGTATTTT